These 21 T cell receptor beta chains came from one sample sequenced in a study of T cell clonality in common variable immunodeficiency. The method was immunoSEQ multiplex PCR; TCRdb's version includes in-frame clones alone and lacks a portion of them. The specimen gives 75,000 to 85,000 clones without singletons; the ten biggest hold around 0.8%. Input material: peripheral blood mononuclear cells. The origin of the receptors is a person aged 18 to 75 in good health.

This clone was counted at least ten times. The read ends 3 residues early relative to the CDR3; the germline J gene fills the gap. This chain uses TRBV9 with TRBJ2-5; possibly TRBD2 for D (7 bases). V was trimmed by 0 bases and J by 5 bases, leaving 11 bases between them. This CDR3 has 14 residues. Germline values: CDR1 SGDLS, CDR2 YYNGEE. The CDR3 DNA, read in part, is TGTGCCAGCAGCGTAGGGACTAGGGGGGAGACC. This translates into CASSVGTRGET. The CDR3, in full, reads CASSVGTRGETQYF.

This clone was counted many times. The sequence runs out 3 residues before the end of the CDR3; the remainder is reconstructed from the germline J gene. This sequence joins TRBV20-1 and TRBJ2-5; 10 bases are a match to TRBD1. V lost 6 bases to trimming and J lost 4 bases; unmatched junction nucleotides: 14. This CDR3 spans 16 amino acids. Per germline, CDR1 DFQATT and CDR2 SNEGSKA (reference sequence). The CDR3 bases that were read are TGCAGTGCAGTTAACTCGGAGACAGGGGGCTTAGAGACC. Translation gives CSAVNSETGGLET. The entire CDR3 is CSAVNSETGGLETQYF.

This clone was seen at least ten times. The sequence runs out 3 residues before the end of the CDR3; the remainder is reconstructed from the germline J gene. The chain joins TRBV20-1 to TRBJ2-5; 10 bases are a match to TRBD1. CDR3 size: 14 residues. V gave up 4 bases and J gave up 4 bases; unmatched junction bases: 6. Germline V lookup: CDR1 DFQATT, CDR2 SNEGSKA (reference sequence). CDR3 region: CSATGTGAPETQYF. CDR3 DNA (partial): TGCAGTGCTACCGGGACAGGGGCCCCAGAGACC.

This clone was observed at least ten times. Read data end 3 residues before the CDR3 end; the end is taken from the germline J gene. This chain joins TRBV5-4 and TRBJ2-3; D perhaps matches TRBD1 (6 bases). The CDR3 has 15 amino acids. V lost 3 bases, J lost 2 bases, and 13 bases lay in between. Germline V gene lookup returns CDR1 SGHNT and CDR2 YYREEE (reference sequence). The CDR3: CASSSGTPYTDTQYF. CDR3 DNA (partial): TGTGCCAGCAGCTCCGGGACACCGTACACAGATACG. Full variable domain (rest looked up from reference TRBV5-4 and TRBJ2-3): ETGVTQSPTHLIKTRGQQVTLRCSSQSGHNTVSWYQQALGQGPQFIFQYYREEENGRGNFPPRFSGLQFPNYSSELNVNALELDDSALYLCASSSGTPYTDTQYFGPGTRLTVL.

This clone was observed many times. The observed sequence ends 3 residues before the CDR3 terminus, with the missing tail filled in from the germline J gene. The J gene is TRBJ2-5, the V gene TRBV5-1; 8 nucleotides line up with TRBD1. Germline lookup yields CDR1 SGHRS and CDR2 YFSETQ. The V gene end was trimmed by 2 bases and the J gene end by 5 bases; junction bases not matched to a gene: 14. This CDR3 has 17 amino acids. This CDR3 reads CASSLGYPGGAGETQYF. CDR3 DNA (partial): TGCGCCAGCAGCTTAGGGTACCCAGGGGGCGCGGGGGAGACC.

This clone was observed many times. Coverage ceases 3 residues before the CDR3 finishes, and the germline J gene fills in the end. The V gene is TRBV19, the J gene TRBJ1-2; TRBD1 might be the D (6 bases). Trimming pared 1 base from V and 6 bases from J, leaving 15 bases between. CDR1 is LNHDA, CDR2 SQIVND, per germline (reference sequence). The CDR3 spans 15 residues. The chain's CDR3 is CASSIAEQGKHGYTF. CDR3 bases read: TGTGCCAGTAGTATAGCCGAACAGGGCAAGCATGGC.

This clone has a count of ten or more. The missing CDR3 end, 3 residues past where the read stops, is filled in from the germline J gene. The chain couples TRBV6-2 or TRBV6-3 to TRBJ2-1; 7 bases are a match to TRBD2. V lost 6 bases and J lost 2; bases outside the gene matches: 1. The CDR3 covers 13 residues. Germline V lookup: CDR1 MNHEY, CDR2 SVGEGT. CDR3 DNA, as far as it was read: TGTGCCAGCAGCCTAGCGGCCTACAATGAG. It codes for CASSLAAYNE. The entire CDR3 protein reads CASSLAAYNEQFF.

This clone was seen repeatedly, ten times or more. CDR3 DNA, as far as it was read: TGTGCCAGCAGCTTGGCCGACTCCTACGAG. Translation: CASSLADSYE. The full CDR3 sequence reads CASSLADSYEQYF. This sequence joins TRBV7-9 and TRBJ2-7; D uncertain. The read ends 3 residues early relative to the CDR3; the germline J gene fills the gap. Germline V CDR1 and CDR2: SEHNR, FQNEAQ (reference sequence). This CDR3 contains 13 residues. Between the trimmed V and J ends, which lost 3 bases and 0 bases, there was a span of 6 bases.

This clone was detected many times. The CDR3 end falls 3 residues outside the read, so it is completed with the germline J gene. This sequence joins TRBV7-3 and TRBJ2-1; 7 positions agree with TRBD2. Germline trimming cut 6 bases from V and 7 bases from J; bases unmatched to any gene: 9. The CDR3 loop spans 14 amino acids. Per germline, CDR1 SGHTA and CDR2 FQGTGA. The chain's CDR3 is CASSQNPSGNEQFF. The covered CDR3 bases are TGTGCCAGCAGTCAAAATCCTAGCGGAAATGAG. The full variable domain, rest sourced from reference TRBV7-3 and TRBJ2-1, is GAGVSQTPSNKVTEKGKYVELRCDPISGHTALYWYRQSLGQGPEFLIYFQGTGAADDSGLPNDRFFAVRPEGSVSTLKIQRTERGDSAVYLCASSQNPSGNEQFFGPGTRLTVL.

This clone has just a few counts. The read stops 3 residues short of the end of the CDR3; the missing end is completed from the germline J gene. The V call is TRBV11-2, the J call TRBJ2-7; 9 nucleotides line up with TRBD2. The CDR3 totals 15 residues. The ends lost 2 bases at V and 1 base at J; junction bases unmatched: 3. Germline CDR1 is SGHAT and CDR2 is FQNNGV. CDR3 protein: CASSLLLAGSYEQYF. CDR3 bases read: TGTGCCAGCAGCTTACTCCTAGCGGGGTCCTACGAG.

This clone was seen repeatedly, ten times or more. At one boundary the junction diverges from the germline segment, which might be a read error. The read terminates 3 residues ahead of where the CDR3 ends, so the germline J gene completes it. V gene TRBV4-2 combines with J gene TRBJ2-3; 9 bases map to TRBD1. From germline, CDR1 is LGHNA and CDR2 YNFKEQ. This CDR3 contains 15 residues. This CDR3 is CASSQWTGVSDTQYF. The DNA read from the CDR3 is TGCGCCAGCAGCCAATGGACAGGGGTTTCAGATACG.

This clone showed up many times. The CDR3 goes on 3 residues after the read ends, and that part is filled in from the germline J gene. The chain joins TRBV5-4 to TRBJ2-3, with D uncertain. This CDR3 is 14 amino acids long. V was pared by 2 bases and J by 1 base, with 8 bases between. Germline CDR1 is SGHNT and CDR2 is YYREEE (reference sequence). The covered CDR3 bases are TGTGCCAGCAGCTTAGGAAGGGGCACAGATACG. It is translated as CASSLGRGTDT. The entire CDR3 is CASSLGRGTDTQYF.

At least ten counts were recorded for this clone. The read stops 3 residues short of the end of the CDR3; the missing end is completed from the germline J gene. This sequence joins TRBV7-2 and TRBJ2-7; D may be TRBD2 (6 bases). CDR1 SGHTA and CDR2 FQGNSA come from the germline V gene. The CDR3 consists of 14 residues. The V gene lost 4 bases and the J gene lost 0 bases, with 10 bases spanning the gap. The chain's CDR3 is CASSWAGSSYEQYF. The CDR3 bases that were read are TGTGCCAGCAGCTGGGCGGGAAGCTCCTACGAG. Full variable domain (rest looked up from reference TRBV7-2 and TRBJ2-7): GAGVSQSPSNKVTEKGKDVELRCDPISGHTALYWYRQSLGQGLEFLIYFQGNSAPDKSGLPSDRFSAERTGGSVSTLTIQRTQQEDSAVYLCASSWAGSSYEQYFGPGTRLTVT.

Ten or more counts support this clone. The read halts 3 residues ahead of the CDR3 end, with the missing end drawn from the germline J gene. The genes are TRBV5-1 and TRBJ1-6; 7 nucleotides agree with TRBD1. The V segment lost 1 base and the J segment 5 bases; nucleotides outside the gene matches: 3. The CDR3 runs to 15 residues. Per the germline V gene, CDR1 is SGHRS and CDR2 is YFSETQ. CDR3 sequence reads: CASSLTGTDNSPLHF. CDR3 bases read: TGCGCCAGCAGCTTGACCGGGACAGATAATTCACCC.

This clone was detected ten times or more. Read sequence stops 3 residues before the CDR3 end, and the germline J gene provides the missing end. The V and J genes are TRBV10-3 and TRBJ1-2, with a possible D match to TRBD1 (6 bases). CDR1 is ENHRY, CDR2 SYGVKD, per germline. The CDR3 consists of 13 residues. V was clipped by 7 bases and J by 6 bases, with 15 bases between them. The CDR3 spells CAINLQGGNGYTF. The CDR3 bases that were read are TGTGCCATCAACCTACAGGGAGGGAATGGC.

This clone has at least ten counts. The CDR3 reads CASSEDNLGETQYF. The covered CDR3 bases are TGTGCCAGCAGTGAGGACAATTTAGGGGAGACC. This chain uses TRBV2 with TRBJ2-5; D possibly corresponds to TRBD1 (5 bases). From the germline J gene comes the end of the CDR3, since the read stops 3 residues before it. V lost 3 bases and J 5 bases, leaving 13 bases between the germline ends. The CDR3 is made up of 14 amino acids. Germline V gene sequence: CDR1 SNHLY, CDR2 FYNNEI.

The table lists this clone with many counts. The CDR3 extends 3 residues past the end of the read, so its final part is completed from the germline J gene. The chain combines TRBV20-1 with TRBJ2-6, with D possibly being TRBD2 (6 bases). This CDR3 is built from 19 residues. Trimming took 5 bases from V and 2 from J, leaving 25 bases between them. The germline V gene encodes CDR1 DFQATT and CDR2 SNEGSKA (reference sequence). The covered CDR3 bases are TGCAGTGCTTTCCCTAATCTGGCGGGATTAGTCGCTGGGGCCAACGTC. Protein product: CSAFPNLAGLVAGANV. The whole CDR3 reads CSAFPNLAGLVAGANVLTF.

This clone occurred many times. The read falls 3 residues short of the CDR3 end, and the missing part is taken from the germline J gene. This chain uses TRBV12-3 or TRBV12-4 with TRBJ1-4; D may be TRBD1 (6 bases). The CDR3 has 16 residues. Trimming removed 5 bases at V and 8 bases at J, with 21 bases between. The CDR3 bases that were read are TGTGCCAGCAGTACCACATCACAGGGAATAGGAGAAAAA. Encoded protein: CASSTTSQGIGEK. The entire CDR3 protein is CASSTTSQGIGEKLFF.

In this sample, this clone turned up many times. The CDR3 end is not reached by the read, which stops 3 residues before it; the germline J gene fills it in. J is TRBJ1-2 and V is TRBV20-1; perhaps TRBD1 as D (6 bases). The V end lost 7 bases, the J end lost 3 bases, and 6 bases lay between the germline ends. This CDR3 spans 10 amino acids. The germline V gene has CDR1 DFQATT and CDR2 SNEGSKA (reference sequence). The CDR3 sequence: CSDRDYGYTF. CDR3 bases read: TGCAGTGACAGGGACTATGGC.

This clone has at least ten counts. The read ends 3 residues early relative to the CDR3; the germline J gene fills the gap. The V and J genes are TRBV7-3 and TRBJ2-5; 10 nucleotides match TRBD2. J was trimmed by 5 bases and V by 2 bases; bases with no gene match: 2. The CDR3 sequence is 14 residues long. Germline V lookup: CDR1 SGHTA, CDR2 FQGTGA. The CDR3: CASSLGLAAETQYF. The CDR3 DNA, read in part, is TGTGCCAGCAGCTTAGGACTAGCGGCGGAGACC.

This clone was seen ten or more times. CDR3 DNA (partial): TGCAGTGTCGCCCCGAAGCTAGACAGCTATGGC. Amino acids: CSVAPKLDSYG. The whole CDR3 region reads CSVAPKLDSYGYTF. The chain combines TRBV20-1 with TRBJ1-2; D possibly corresponds to TRBD1 (5 bases). The read comes to an end 3 residues before the CDR3 does, leaving the germline J gene to fill in the end. The length of the CDR3 is 14 residues. Trimming removed 7 bases at V and 4 bases at J, with 19 bases between. CDR1 is DFQATT, CDR2 SNEGSKA, per germline (reference sequence).